This is a list of T cell receptor beta chains from one sample in a study of beta chain features in type 1 diabetes. Using immunoSEQ multiplex PCR, the repertoire was profiled, and TCRdb retains in-frame clones only, with some absent. The data show approximately 400,000 clones, less than 15% seen once. The specimen sequenced was naive CD4+ T cells from blood. The receptors come from a woman younger than 35 in good health. Each CDR3 is given with its conserved first and last residue. The D gene is left open where the match is weak. For some rows the clone size is stated as once, few or many, or as a class when expanded; others skip it.

d_gene | abundance | j_gene | v_gene | CDR3aa | CDR3nt
- | few | TRBJ1-2 | TRBV27 | CASSFGLANYGYTF | TGTGCCAGCAGTTTCGGCCTAGCTAACTATGGCTACACCTTC
TRBD2 | - | TRBJ2-1 | TRBV6-1 | CASTNPGLVSEQFF | TGTGCCAGCACCAACCCGGGACTAGTCAGTGAGCAGTTCTTC
- | few | TRBJ1-3 | TRBV15 | CATSREGASGNTIYF | TGTGCCACCAGCAGAGAGGGGGCGTCTGGAAACACCATATATTTT
TRBD1 | - | TRBJ1-2 | TRBV9 | CASSVEQGVFGYTF | TGTGCCAGCAGCGTAGAACAGGGGGTCTTTGGCTACACCTTC
- | few | TRBJ2-7 | TRBV5-4 | CASSSQDSTYEQYF | TGTGCCAGCAGCTCCCAGGACAGTACCTACGAGCAGTACTTC
TRBD1 | - | TRBJ2-7 | TRBV4-2 | CASSRGQAETYEQYF | TGTGCCAGCAGCCGGGGACAGGCTGAAACCTACGAGCAGTACTTC
- | - | TRBJ2-1 | TRBV10-3 | CAISGNGLSSYNEQFF | TGTGCCATCAGTGGCAACGGTCTTAGCTCCTACAATGAGCAGTTCTTC
- | few | TRBJ2-1 | TRBV30 | CAGTLFYYDNEQFF | TGTGCCGGGACTCTCTTTTACTACGACAATGAGCAGTTCTTC
- | - | TRBJ1-1 | TRBV30 | CAWGRRGTEAFF | TGTGCCTGGGGCCGGAGGGGCACTGAAGCTTTCTTT
- | - | TRBJ2-3 | TRBV2 | CASSEESVTDTQYF | TGTGCCAGCAGTGAAGAAAGCGTCACAGATACGCAGTATTTT
- | - | TRBJ1-1 | TRBV6-6 | CASSTGQNTEAFF | TGTGCCAGCAGCACGGGACAGAACACTGAAGCTTTCTTT
- | - | TRBJ2-7 | TRBV7-8 | CASSGGVYEQYF | TGTGCCAGCAGCGGAGGGGTCTACGAGCAGTACTTC
- | - | TRBJ2-5 | TRBV27 | CASSRAGETQYF | TGTGCCAGCAGTCGAGCGGGAGAGACCCAGTACTTC
TRBD2 | - | TRBJ2-7 | TRBV28 | CASSSGGLAQYF | TGTGCCAGCAGTTCGGGGGGACTAGCCCAATACTTC
- | - | TRBJ2-2 | TRBV6-6 | CASSVRVPITGELFF | TGTGCCAGCAGTGTCCGAGTCCCCATCACCGGGGAGCTGTTTTTT
- | few | TRBJ2-3 | TRBV28 | CASSFPGLGTDTQYF | TGTGCCAGCAGTTTCCCGGGACTTGGCACAGATACGCAGTATTTT
TRBD2 | - | TRBJ2-5 | TRBV25-1 | CASSASGKETQYF | TGTGCCAGCAGTGCTAGCGGGAAAGAGACCCAGTACTTC
- | few | TRBJ2-1 | TRBV7-2 | CASSLVGNNEQFF | TGTGCCAGCAGCTTAGTCGGGAACAATGAGCAGTTCTTC
TRBD1 | - | TRBJ2-1 | TRBV29-1 | CSADTGGNEQFF | TGCAGCGCCGATACAGGGGGGAATGAGCAGTTCTTC
- | - | TRBJ1-3 | TRBV11-2 | CASSLVLGNTIYF | TGTGCCAGCAGCTTAGTACTCGGAAACACCATATATTTT
TRBD1 | - | TRBJ2-7 | TRBV6-1 | CASSEFGTGVEQYF | TGTGCCAGCAGTGAATTCGGGACAGGGGTCGAGCAGTACTTC
- | few | TRBJ1-1 | TRBV19 | CASSIPGHGKNTEAFF | TGTGCCAGTAGTATTCCGGGACACGGAAAGAACACTGAAGCTTTCTTT
TRBD1 | few | TRBJ2-7 | TRBV5-8 | CASSLARDRGIHEQYF | TGTGCCAGCAGCTTGGCCCGGGACAGGGGGATCCACGAGCAGTACTTC
TRBD1 | - | TRBJ2-2 | TRBV9 | CASRRGEGARAGELFF | TGTGCCAGCAGGAGGGGAGAGGGGGCTCGGGCCGGGGAGCTGTTTTTT
- | - | TRBJ1-5 | TRBV2 | CASSEGGDQPQHF | TGTGCCAGCAGTGAAGGCGGCGATCAGCCCCAGCATTTT
- | - | TRBJ2-3 | TRBV29-1 | CSVLEGGRGDTQYF | TGCAGCGTCTTAGAGGGGGGGAGGGGAGATACGCAGTATTTT
TRBD2 | - | TRBJ2-1 | TRBV4-1 | CASSRSGSLDNEQFF | TGCGCCAGCAGCCGGAGCGGGAGTTTGGACAATGAGCAGTTCTTC
- | - | TRBJ2-7 | TRBV20-1 | CSAVGLLEQYF | TGCAGTGCTGTGGGGCTTTTAGAGCAGTACTTC
- | - | TRBJ2-1 | TRBV30 | CAWSVRSNEQFF | TGTGCCTGGAGTGTACGTAGCAATGAGCAGTTCTTC
TRBD2 | - | TRBJ2-6 | TRBV30 | CAWSWTGGSGANVLTF | TGTGCCTGGAGTTGGACGGGAGGGTCTGGGGCCAACGTCCTGACTTTC
TRBD1 | - | TRBJ2-1 | TRBV7-9 | CASSFNRGDYNEQFF | TGTGCCAGCAGCTTTAACAGGGGGGATTACAATGAGCAGTTCTTC
TRBD2 | - | TRBJ2-3 | TRBV13 | CASSLAGGAYTQYF | TGTGCCAGCAGCTTAGCGGGAGGAGCGTATACGCAGTATTTT
- | - | TRBJ2-7 | TRBV6-5 | CASSSGNEQYF | TGTGCCAGCAGTTCAGGGAACGAGCAGTACTTC
TRBD2 | few | TRBJ2-7 | TRBV4-1 | CASSQGERGAYEQYF | TGCGCCAGCAGCCAAGGGGAGCGGGGTGCCTACGAGCAGTACTTC
TRBD2 | - | TRBJ2-7 | TRBV25-1 | CASSRPGGPLEQYF | TGTGCCAGCAGTAGGCCGGGAGGGCCCCTCGAGCAGTACTTC
TRBD2 | few | TRBJ2-1 | TRBV30 | CAWTEREMGYNEQFF | TGTGCCTGGACGGAGCGGGAGATGGGTTACAATGAGCAGTTCTTC
- | few | TRBJ1-5 | TRBV15 | CATSRDPEQPQHF | TGTGCCACCAGCAGAGACCCCGAGCAGCCCCAGCATTTT
TRBD2 | - | TRBJ2-1 | TRBV27 | CASRPGGRSYNEQFF | TGTGCCAGCAGGCCCGGCGGGAGGTCCTACAATGAGCAGTTCTTC
- | few | TRBJ1-2 | TRBV6-6 | CASSYVAGYTF | TGTGCCAGCAGTTACGTGGCTGGCTACACCTTC
- | few | TRBJ1-1 | TRBV15 | CATSRENRMRGTEAFF | TGTGCCACCAGCAGAGAAAATAGGATGCGAGGCACTGAAGCTTTCTTT
TRBD2 | - | TRBJ2-1 | TRBV9 | CASSATSGIYEQFF | TGTGCCAGCAGCGCGACTAGCGGGATCTATGAGCAGTTCTTC
- | - | TRBJ1-2 | TRBV29-1 | CSVGRIGYGYTF | TGCAGCGTTGGCAGGATCGGCTATGGCTACACCTTC
TRBD2 | - | TRBJ2-7 | TRBV7-9 | CASSLSAGGARYSYEQYF | TGTGCCAGCAGTCTCTCGGCGGGAGGAGCTCGATACTCCTACGAGCAGTACTTC
TRBD2 | few | TRBJ2-5 | TRBV14 | CASSQGRRTSVQETQYF | TGTGCCAGCAGCCAAGGGCGGAGGACTAGCGTACAAGAGACCCAGTACTTC
TRBD1 | - | TRBJ2-2 | TRBV4-3 | CASSSQPPGQGETGELFF | TGCGCCAGCAGCTCACAACCCCCGGGACAGGGGGAGACCGGGGAGCTGTTTTTT
- | few | TRBJ2-5 | TRBV18 | CASSPNQETQYF | TGTGCCAGCTCCCCCAATCAAGAGACCCAGTACTTC
- | few | TRBJ2-5 | TRBV5-1 | CASSLRPPPSGQETQYF | TGCGCCAGCAGCTTGCGGCCTCCTCCAAGCGGCCAAGAGACCCAGTACTTC
TRBD2 | - | TRBJ2-5 | TRBV4-3 | CASSQGSLAGETQETQYF | TGCGCCAGCAGCCAAGGATCCCTAGCGGGAGAGACCCAAGAGACCCAGTACTTC
- | few | TRBJ1-5 | TRBV16 | CASSQGLWNQPQHF | TGTGCCAGCAGCCAAGGACTCTGGAATCAGCCCCAGCATTTT
- | few | TRBJ2-1 | TRBV4-1 | CASSQETLGRNEQFF | TGCGCCAGCAGCCAAGAGACACTAGGGAGGAATGAGCAGTTCTTC
TRBD1 | few | TRBJ2-7 | TRBV11-2 | CASSQTGVSYEQYF | TGTGCCAGCAGCCAAACAGGGGTCTCCTACGAGCAGTACTTC
- | - | TRBJ2-4 | TRBV28 | CASHSPAKNIQYF | TGTGCCAGCCACTCCCCAGCCAAAAACATTCAGTACTTC
TRBD1 | few | TRBJ2-7 | TRBV29-1 | CSVERQGISYEQYF | TGCAGCGTTGAAAGACAGGGGATTTCCTACGAGCAGTACTTC
- | - | TRBJ2-7 | TRBV7-9 | CASSLRDTYEQYF | TGTGCCAGCAGCTTAAGGGACACCTACGAGCAGTACTTC